One sample yielded the 12 T cell receptor beta chains listed below, sequenced in a study of OX40 agonist ivuxolimab in advanced cancers. Sequencing was performed with immunoSEQ multiplex PCR; in TCRdb, only in-frame clones are kept and a portion is missing. The top ten clones hold 20% to 25% of a sample with tens of thousands of clones, 65% to 90% of them seen once. The starting material was CD4+ or CD8+ T cells sorted from blood, obtained in a trial of the OX40 agonist ivuxolimab. The receptor set was obtained from an adult with an advanced solid tumor such as melanoma, head and neck, liver or kidney cancer.

This chain links TRBV9 with TRBJ2-1, with D possibly being TRBD1 or TRBD2 (5 bases each). The CDR3 contains 12 residues. The germline V gene encodes CDR1 SGDLS and CDR2 YYNGEE. Trimming took 0 bases from V and 9 from J, leaving 7 bases between them. The CDR3 spells CASSVGGSEQFF. CDR3 coding DNA: TGTGCCAGCAGCGTAGGGGGGAGTGAGCAGTTCTTC.

The chain is built from TRBV19 and TRBJ2-1; tentatively, D is TRBD1 (5 bases). V dropped 3 bases and J dropped 4 bases, with 19 bases sitting between them. This CDR3 is built from 17 residues. Germline V CDR1 and CDR2: LNHDA, SQIVND (reference sequence). CDR3 sequence (DNA): TGTGCCAGTAGTATCACCACAGGAGATATGCTGTACAATGAGCAGTTCTTC. Protein product: CASSITTGDMLYNEQFF.

The J gene is TRBJ2-1, the V gene TRBV10-3; D unclear. This CDR3 has 14 amino acids. Trimming left V 3 bases short and J 14 bases short, with 20 bases between. Germline V CDR1 and CDR2: ENHRY, SYGVKD. CDR3: CAISDRSRRGGEFF. The CDR3 bases are TGTGCCATCAGTGATCGGTCCCGACGAGGTGGTGAGTTCTTC.

The V gene is TRBV19, the J gene TRBJ2-3, with TRBD1 identical over 9 bases. Germline CDR1 and CDR2: LNHDA and SQIVND (reference sequence). The J segment lost 4 bases and the V segment lost 6 bases, leaving 17 bases of the junction unmatched. The CDR3 is made up of 18 amino acids. The CDR3 nucleotides are TGTGCCAGTAGCCCACGGGGACAGGGTAATGGAGTTTCAGATACGCAGTATTTT. This translates into CASSPRGQGNGVSDTQYF.

The chain couples TRBV6-1 to TRBJ2-7; the D is unclear. The CDR3 runs to 14 residues. The V gene's germline CDR1 is MNHNS and CDR2 SASEGT. Trimming pared 10 bases from V and 0 bases from J, leaving 16 bases between. In DNA, the CDR3 is TGTGCCACCTCCCTTAGTCCTTTCTCCTACGAGCAGTACTTC. This codes for CATSLSPFSYEQYF.

In its sample, this clone was seen once. The V gene is TRBV6-6, the J gene TRBJ2-7; 7 bases align to TRBD2. This CDR3 region has 13 residues. V lost 0 bases, J lost 5 bases, and 1 base stayed unmatched. Per the germline V gene, CDR1 is MNHNY and CDR2 is SVGAGI (reference sequence). CDR3 nucleotides: TGTGCCAGCAGTTACTCGGGAGGGAACGAGCAGTACTTC. It translates to CASSYSGGNEQYF.

The V and J genes are TRBV19 and TRBJ1-1; TRBD1 might be the D (5 bases). The germline gives CDR1 LNHDA, CDR2 SQIVND (reference sequence). The CDR3 spans 14 residues. V was clipped by 7 bases and J by 3 bases, with 15 bases between them. CDR3 residues: CASTDGTSHTEAFF. DNA of the CDR3: TGTGCCAGTACCGACGGGACTTCTCACACTGAAGCTTTCTTT. Variable domain in full (rest from reference TRBV19 and TRBJ1-1): DGGITQSPKYLFRKEGQNVTLSCEQNLNHDAMYWYRQDPGQGLRLIYYSQIVNDFQKGDIAEGYSVSREKKESFPLTVTSAQKNPTAFYLCASTDGTSHTEAFFGQGTRLTVV.

V gene TRBV6-1 combines with J gene TRBJ2-7; D remains unclear. The CDR3 consists of 17 residues. CDR1 is MNHNS, CDR2 SASEGT, per germline. Trimming stripped 0 bases from V and 2 bases from J, with 17 bases between. CDR3 DNA: TGTGCCAGCAGTGAAGCGCTGTTCAGGCTGCAGGCCTACGAGCAGTACTTC. It translates to CASSEALFRLQAYEQYF.

V and J are TRBV6-1 and TRBJ1-6, with D perhaps TRBD1 (5 bases). The V and J ends lost 4 bases and 4 bases respectively, with 8 bases between them. The CDR3 runs 14 residues. Germline CDR1 reads MNHNS; CDR2 reads SASEGT. The CDR3 protein is CASSAGPYNSPLHF. The CDR3 DNA reads TGTGCCAGCAGTGCGGGGCCATATAATTCACCCCTCCACTTT.

In its sample, this clone was seen a few times. The chain has TRBV5-1 and TRBJ1-5; 8 positions match TRBD1. CDR1 is SGHRS, CDR2 YFSETQ, per germline. V was clipped by 4 bases and J by 3 bases; unmatched bases: 6. The CDR3 covers 15 residues. CDR3 in amino acids: CASSAGTGYNQPQHF. CDR3 bases: TGCGCCAGCAGCGCCGGGACAGGATACAATCAGCCCCAGCATTTT.

The gene calls are TRBV2 and TRBJ1-6; TRBD1 matches 9 bases. Germline CDR1 is SNHLY and CDR2 is FYNNEI. CDR3 length: 13 amino acids. V shed 6 bases and J 13 bases; nucleotides not matched to a gene: 7. The CDR3 nucleotides are TGTGCCAGCAGACCAGGGACAGGGACGCCCCTCCACTTT. Amino acid sequence: CASRPGTGTPLHF.

This clone occurred once. The chain couples TRBV9 to TRBJ2-2; D is unclear. Between the trimmed V and J ends, which lost 0 bases and 6 bases, there was a span of 12 bases. This CDR3 comprises 15 residues. CDR1 and CDR2 (germline): SGDLS, YYNGEE. Here the CDR3 DNA reads TGTGCCAGCAGCGTAGATCTTAACTTATCCGGGGAGCTGTTTTTT. This gives the protein CASSVDLNLSGELFF.